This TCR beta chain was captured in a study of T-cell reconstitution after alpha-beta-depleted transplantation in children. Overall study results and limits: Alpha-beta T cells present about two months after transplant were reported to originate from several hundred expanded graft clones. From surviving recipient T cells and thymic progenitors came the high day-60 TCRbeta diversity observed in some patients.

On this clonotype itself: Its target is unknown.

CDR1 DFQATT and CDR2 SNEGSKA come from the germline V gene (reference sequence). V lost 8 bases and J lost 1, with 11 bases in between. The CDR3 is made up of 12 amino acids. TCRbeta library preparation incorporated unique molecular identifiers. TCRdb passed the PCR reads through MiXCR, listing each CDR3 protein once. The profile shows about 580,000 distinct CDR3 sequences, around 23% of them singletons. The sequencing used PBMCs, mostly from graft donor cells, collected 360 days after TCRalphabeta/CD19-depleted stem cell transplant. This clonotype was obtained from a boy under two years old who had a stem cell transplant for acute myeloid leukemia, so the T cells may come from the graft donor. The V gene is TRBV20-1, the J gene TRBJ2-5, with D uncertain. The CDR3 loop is CSPETSQETQYF. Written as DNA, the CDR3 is TGCAGTCCGGAGACCTCCCAAGAGACCCAGTACTTC.